Sequencing of this TCR beta chain was carried out in a study of vaccination and CD4 T cells after COVID-19. Treatment described: roughly 11-day PBMC culture with coronavirus spike peptide pools or control peptides (ViraFEST assay). This clonotype appeared once. Its antigen is not identified. The CDR3 is 15 residues long. V was pared by 0 bases and J by 0 bases, with 8 bases between. Germline assignment: CDR1 MNHEY and CDR2 SVGEGT. An Oncomine TCR Beta short-read assay was used to sequence the DNA from cultured CD4+ T cells. TCRdb called the PCR reads again in MiXCR, with one record for every CDR3 protein. The top ten clones hold less than 40% of a sample with roughly 8,900 distinct CDR3 sequences, 55% to 75% of them seen once.

The sample was CD4+ T cells from blood, cultured in vitro. This receptor was identified in a human donor who had recovered from COVID-19. The chain recombines TRBV6-2 or TRBV6-3 with TRBJ1-1; the D is unclear. The CDR3 nucleotides are TGTGCCAGCAGTTACTCGGGCACATTGAACACTGAAGCTTTCTTT. Translation: CASSYSGTLNTEAFF.